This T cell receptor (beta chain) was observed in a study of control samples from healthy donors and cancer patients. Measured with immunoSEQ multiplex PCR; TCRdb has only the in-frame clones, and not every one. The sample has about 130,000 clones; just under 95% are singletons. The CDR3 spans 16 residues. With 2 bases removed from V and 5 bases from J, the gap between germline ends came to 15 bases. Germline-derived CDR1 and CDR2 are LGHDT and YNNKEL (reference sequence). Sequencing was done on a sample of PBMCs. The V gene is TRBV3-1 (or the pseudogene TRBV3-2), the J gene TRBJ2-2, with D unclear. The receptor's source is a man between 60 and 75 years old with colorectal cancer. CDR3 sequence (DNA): TGTGCCAGCAGCCAAATGGTTAGTTCCGAAACCGGGGAGCTGTTTTTT. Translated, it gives CASSQMVSSETGELFF.